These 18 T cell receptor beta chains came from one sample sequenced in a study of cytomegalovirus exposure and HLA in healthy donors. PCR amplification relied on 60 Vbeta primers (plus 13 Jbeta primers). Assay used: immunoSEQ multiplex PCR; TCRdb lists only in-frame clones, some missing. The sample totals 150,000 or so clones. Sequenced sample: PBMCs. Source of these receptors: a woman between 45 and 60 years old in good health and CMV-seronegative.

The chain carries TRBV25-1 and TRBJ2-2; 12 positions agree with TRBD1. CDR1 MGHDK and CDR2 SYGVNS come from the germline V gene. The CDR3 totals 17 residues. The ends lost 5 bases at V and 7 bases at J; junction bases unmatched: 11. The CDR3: CASSWGTGGFGIGELFF. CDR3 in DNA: TGTGCCAGCAGTTGGGGGACAGGGGGCTTTGGGATCGGGGAGCTGTTTTTT.

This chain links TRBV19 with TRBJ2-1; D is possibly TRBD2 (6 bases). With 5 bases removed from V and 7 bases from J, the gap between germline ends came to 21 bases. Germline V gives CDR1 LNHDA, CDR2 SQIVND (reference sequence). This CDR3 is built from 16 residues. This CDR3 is CASSPYVLAKGNEQFF. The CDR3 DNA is TGTGCCAGTAGTCCCTACGTACTAGCAAAAGGAAATGAGCAGTTCTTC.

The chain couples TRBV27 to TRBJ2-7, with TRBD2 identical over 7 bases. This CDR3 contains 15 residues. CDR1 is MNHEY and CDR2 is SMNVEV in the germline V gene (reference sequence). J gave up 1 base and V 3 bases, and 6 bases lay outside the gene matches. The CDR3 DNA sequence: TGTGCCAGCAGTTTGGGGGAGGGGCGGTCCTACGAGCAGTACTTC. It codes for CASSLGEGRSYEQYF.

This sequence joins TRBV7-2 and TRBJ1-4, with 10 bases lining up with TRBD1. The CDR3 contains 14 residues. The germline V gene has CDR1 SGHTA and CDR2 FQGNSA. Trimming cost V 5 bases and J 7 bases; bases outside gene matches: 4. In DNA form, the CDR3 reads TGTGCCAGCAGCCGGGACAGGGGAATTGAAAAACTGTTTTTT. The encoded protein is CASSRDRGIEKLFF.

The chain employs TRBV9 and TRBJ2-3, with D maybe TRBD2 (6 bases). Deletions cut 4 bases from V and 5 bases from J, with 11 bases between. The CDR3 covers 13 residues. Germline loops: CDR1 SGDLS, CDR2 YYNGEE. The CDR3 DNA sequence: TGTGCCAGCAGCCCTTGGGGGGAAGATACGCAGTATTTT. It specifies CASSPWGEDTQYF.

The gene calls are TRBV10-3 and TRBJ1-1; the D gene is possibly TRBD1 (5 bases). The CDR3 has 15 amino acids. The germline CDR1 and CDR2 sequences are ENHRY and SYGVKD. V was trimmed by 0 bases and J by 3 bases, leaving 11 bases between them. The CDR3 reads CAISESGGWDTEAFF. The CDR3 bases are TGTGCCATCAGTGAGTCGGGGGGGTGGGACACTGAAGCTTTCTTT.

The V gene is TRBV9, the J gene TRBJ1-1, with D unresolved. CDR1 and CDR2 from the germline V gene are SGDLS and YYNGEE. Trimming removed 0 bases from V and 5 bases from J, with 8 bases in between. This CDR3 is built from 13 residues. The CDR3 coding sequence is TGTGCCAGCAGCGTAGGCGGGAGGACTGAAGCTTTCTTT. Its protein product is CASSVGGRTEAFF.

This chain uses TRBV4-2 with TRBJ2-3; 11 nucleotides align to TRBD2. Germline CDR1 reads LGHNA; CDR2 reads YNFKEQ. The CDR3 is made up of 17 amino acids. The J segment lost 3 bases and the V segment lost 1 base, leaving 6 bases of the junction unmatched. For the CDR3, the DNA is TGTGCCAGCAGCCAAGTGGTAGCGGGGGGGCATACAGATACGCAGTATTTT. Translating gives CASSQVVAGGHTDTQYF.

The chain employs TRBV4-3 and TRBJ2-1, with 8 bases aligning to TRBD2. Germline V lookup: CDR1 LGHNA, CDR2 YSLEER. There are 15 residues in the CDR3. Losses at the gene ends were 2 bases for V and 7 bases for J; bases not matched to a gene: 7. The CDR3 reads CASSQLAGMENEQFF. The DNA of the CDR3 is TGCGCCAGCAGCCAATTAGCGGGAATGGAGAATGAGCAGTTCTTC.

The CDR3 DNA sequence: TGTGCCAGCAGTTTAAGGGGTATCAGCTATGGCTACACCTTC. Translating it yields CASSLRGISYGYTF. V usage is TRBV28 and J usage is TRBJ1-2, with D tentatively TRBD1 (5 bases). The ends were cut back, 2 bases at V and 4 bases at J, with 11 bases in the middle. The CDR3 is made up of 14 amino acids. Per germline, CDR1 MDHEN and CDR2 SYDVKM.

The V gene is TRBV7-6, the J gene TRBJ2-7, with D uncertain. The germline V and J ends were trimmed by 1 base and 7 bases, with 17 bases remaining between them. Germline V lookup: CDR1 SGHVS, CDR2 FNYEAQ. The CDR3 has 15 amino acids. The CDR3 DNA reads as TGTGCCAGCAGCTTAGAAGGCGGTCTCTTGGGTGAGCAGTACTTC. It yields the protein CASSLEGGLLGEQYF.

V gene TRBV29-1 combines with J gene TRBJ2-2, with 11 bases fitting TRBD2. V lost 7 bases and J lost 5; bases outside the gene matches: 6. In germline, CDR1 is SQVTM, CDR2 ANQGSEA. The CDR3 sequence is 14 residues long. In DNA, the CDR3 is TGCAGCGCCGGGACTAGCGGTCGTACCGGGGAGCTGTTTTTT. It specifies CSAGTSGRTGELFF.

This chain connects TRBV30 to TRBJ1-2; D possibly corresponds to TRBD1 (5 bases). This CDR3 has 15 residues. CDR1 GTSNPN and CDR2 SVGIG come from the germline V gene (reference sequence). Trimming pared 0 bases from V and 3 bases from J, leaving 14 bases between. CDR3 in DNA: TGTGCCTGGAGTGTCCGAAGGGGTCTCTACTATGGCTACACCTTC. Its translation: CAWSVRRGLYYGYTF.

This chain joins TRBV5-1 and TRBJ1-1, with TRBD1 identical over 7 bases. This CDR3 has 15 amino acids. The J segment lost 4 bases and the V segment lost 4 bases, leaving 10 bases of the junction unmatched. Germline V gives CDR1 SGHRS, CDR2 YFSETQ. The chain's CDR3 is CASSIKQGSLTEAFF. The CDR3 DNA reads TGCGCCAGCAGCATTAAACAGGGGTCGCTCACTGAAGCTTTCTTT. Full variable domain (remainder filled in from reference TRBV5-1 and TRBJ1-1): KAGVTQTPRYLIKTRGQQVTLSCSPISGHRSVSWYQQTPGQGLQFLFEYFSETQRNKGNFPGRFSGRQFSNSRSEMNVSTLELGDSALYLCASSIKQGSLTEAFFGQGTRLTVV.

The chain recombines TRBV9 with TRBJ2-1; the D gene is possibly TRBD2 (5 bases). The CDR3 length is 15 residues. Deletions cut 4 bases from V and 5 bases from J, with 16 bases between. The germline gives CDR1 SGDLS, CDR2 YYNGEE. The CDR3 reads CASSIGERADNEQFF. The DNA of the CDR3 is TGTGCCAGCAGCATAGGTGAGAGGGCCGACAATGAGCAGTTCTTC.

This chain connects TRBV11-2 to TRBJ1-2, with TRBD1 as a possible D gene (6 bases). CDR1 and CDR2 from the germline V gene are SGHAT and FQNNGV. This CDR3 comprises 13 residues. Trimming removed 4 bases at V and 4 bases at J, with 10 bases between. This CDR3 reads CASSSGQSYGYTF. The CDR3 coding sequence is TGTGCCAGCAGCTCCGGACAGAGCTATGGCTACACCTTC.

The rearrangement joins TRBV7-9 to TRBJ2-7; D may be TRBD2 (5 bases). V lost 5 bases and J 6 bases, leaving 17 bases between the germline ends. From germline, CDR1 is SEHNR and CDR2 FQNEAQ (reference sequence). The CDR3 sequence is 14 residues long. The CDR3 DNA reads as TGTGCCAGCAGCCCGAGCGGTGCCTATTTCGAGCAGTACTTC. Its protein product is CASSPSGAYFEQYF.

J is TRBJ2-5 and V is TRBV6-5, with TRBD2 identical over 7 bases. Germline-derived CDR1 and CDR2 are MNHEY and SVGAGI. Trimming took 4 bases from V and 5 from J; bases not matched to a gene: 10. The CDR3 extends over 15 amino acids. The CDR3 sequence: CASSSRGLSGETQYF. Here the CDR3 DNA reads TGTGCCAGCAGTTCCCGGGGACTATCGGGGGAGACCCAGTACTTC.